Listed here are 6 T cell receptor beta chains from one sample, sequenced in a study of T cells in Graves' hyperthyroidism and ophthalmopathy. The TCR beta CDR3 regions underwent amplification using RNA transcripts as the source. The TCR CDR3 first-round RT-PCR relied on the HTBI primer set. Using its own MiXCR run on the multiplex PCR reads, TCRdb lists one record per CDR3 protein. The data hold 400,000 or so distinct CDR3 sequences, with more than 13% observed a single time. The sample taken for sequencing was blood. These receptors were obtained from a man aged 50-59 years with Graves' ophthalmopathy.

In DNA, the CDR3 is TGTGCCACCGATAGGGACGGGGGAGAGACCCAGTACTTC. It encodes CATDRDGGETQYF. This chain joins TRBV6-1 and TRBJ2-5; possibly TRBD2 for D (6 bases). CDR3 length: 13 amino acids. Per germline, CDR1 MNHNS and CDR2 SASEGT. V was clipped by 10 bases and J by 4 bases, with 16 bases between them.

This clonotype was counted ten times or more. This chain links TRBV10-3 with TRBJ2-3, with TRBD2 matching 9 bases. V lost 2 bases, J lost 8 bases, and 8 bases stayed unmatched. Germline CDR1 and CDR2: ENHRY and SYGVKD. The CDR3 extends over 15 amino acids. The CDR3 bases are TGTGCCATCAGTGAGGAACTAGCGGGTGGGAGTACGCAGTATTTT. This encodes CAISEELAGGSTQYF.

The chain uses TRBV20-1 and TRBJ2-6; possible D gene TRBD1, 6 bases. The CDR3 length is 18 residues. Germline V CDR1 and CDR2: DFQATT, SNEGSKA (reference sequence). V was cut by 6 bases and J by 0 bases, with 21 bases left in between. The CDR3 region is CSAATAQGPASGANVLTF. CDR3 DNA: TGCAGTGCCGCAACGGCGCAGGGGCCGGCCTCTGGGGCCAACGTCCTGACTTTC.

This clonotype was detected only a few times. The genes are TRBV28 and TRBJ2-5, with TRBD1 matching 8 bases. Unmatched junction bases numbered 11, after V lost 7 bases and J lost 4 bases. This CDR3 is built from 15 residues. Germline V gene sequence: CDR1 MDHEN, CDR2 SYDVKM. The CDR3 coding sequence is TGTGCCAGCAACAAACAGGGGGGCAGGATAGAGACCCAGTACTTC. Translating gives CASNKQGGRIETQYF.

Here the CDR3 reads CASSVSLRRGVYGYTF. CDR3 DNA sequence: TGTGCCAGCAGCGTCTCTCTTAGACGCGGAGTCTATGGCTACACCTTC. V is TRBV7-9 and J is TRBJ1-2; D uncertain. Trimming pared 5 bases from V and 4 bases from J, leaving 20 bases between. This CDR3 is built from 16 residues. CDR1 and CDR2 (germline): SEHNR, FQNEAQ (reference sequence).

This clonotype has a count of ten or more. The rearrangement links TRBV6-2 or TRBV6-3 to TRBJ1-2; a possible D gene is TRBD1 (6 bases). V lost 5 bases and J 4 bases, leaving 11 bases between the germline ends. The CDR3 consists of 13 residues. Per germline, CDR1 MNHEY and CDR2 SVGEGT. The CDR3 loop reads CASSIPTGYGYTF. CDR3 nucleotides: TGTGCCAGCAGTATCCCGACAGGCTATGGCTACACCTTC.